What follows is one TCR beta chain and its context. Its antigen remains unidentified. One base away there is no much larger clone; base qualities are not given. This sample was taken from a study of neurological immune-mediated disorders (dated by TCRdb to the late 2010s). Regarding the study in general: Using UMI-based sequencing, the study compared peripheral blood TCR-beta repertoires from patients with HTLV-I-associated myelopathy (HAM/TSP), patients with multiple sclerosis, and healthy controls. The cohort included around 70 subjects: roughly 15 with HAM/TSP, some 35 with multiple sclerosis, and 20 or so healthy controls. Alongside PBMC samples, the set of around 99 TCR-beta libraries contained longitudinal samples, technical triplicates, and paired CD4+ and CD8+ T-cell subsets that had been sorted.

The paper's findings and limits, for the study overall: Across subjects, expanded clones never shared an identical CDR3 amino acid sequence, which suggests that the TCR-beta repertoires in every group were private. TCR clonal expansion was highest in HAM/TSP patients and lowest in MS patients, with MS patients falling below even healthy controls.

Sequences DFQATT (CDR1) and SNEGSKA (CDR2) are obtained from the germline V gene (reference sequence). The trim is 4 bases for V and 1 base for J, with a gap of 23 bases between the germline ends. Its CDR3 holds 18 amino acids, cysteine through phenylalanine. This entry keeps only the CDR3 DNA: 54 bases, framed from base 1. To synthesize cDNA, template-switch 5'RACE was performed with a primer carrying a 10-nucleotide random unique molecular identifier so that each TCR transcript was tagged. Every sequencing run covered 15-18 subjects and yielded more than 160 million TCR-beta sequences. The RNeasy kit was used to extract total RNA. The KAPA Real-time Library Amplification kit was used to amplify TCR-beta VDJ regions with primers for the TCR constant region and the 5'RACE anchor. Sample indexes and Illumina adaptors were added in a first PCR, and a second PCR then increased library yield. After Ampure bead purification, the roughly 650 bp TCR product was size-selected on a 2% E-gel SizeSelection system. Before pooling, libraries had their quality checked on a Bioanalyzer, their concentration measured with Qubit, and their quantity determined with the Kapa Library Quantification kit. Paired-end 2 x 150 bp sequencing of the libraries was performed on an Illumina HiSeq 2500. To increase sequence diversity, roughly 24-32% phiX was spiked into each library pool. Under the source paper's analysis protocol: The quality-filtered reads were processed with the UMI-based MiGEC pipeline, whose error correction step removed more than 80% of the raw TCR sequences. VDJ genes were aligned to IMGT germline references, and clonotypes were defined by unique CDR3 amino acid sequence plus V-J genes. VDJtools evaluated clonal expansion, Shannon diversity and CDR3 relatedness (CalcPairwiseDistances, ClusterSamples); CLCbio workbench built phylogenetic trees. Expanded clones were defined as having at least 8 unique UMIs, based on coefficient-of-variation modelling across technical triplicates. Through fastp at Q25 and MiXCR, TCRdb rebuilt clones from the public reads, retaining in-frame beta chains. All rows with the same CDR3 protein become a single entry with the most common DNA and genes. In this record, the V and J calls reflect TCRdb's handling and not the investigators' own analysis. The sample contains tens of thousands of distinct CDR3 sequences, about 25% of them found a single time. The ten largest clones take up roughly 25% of the sample.

The healthy controls were volunteers from blood banks in Maryland, USA. Libraries from unsorted PBMCs were made from 2 million PBMCs kept in RNAlater at -80 degrees C until RNA extraction. PBMCs were separated from peripheral blood using Ficoll-Hypaque density gradient centrifugation and then cryopreserved in liquid nitrogen. The chain links TRBV20-1 with TRBJ2-4; the D gene lacks a confident call. Specimen: PBMCs. This receptor was taken from a woman aged 70 to 79 in good health. The bases are TGCAGTGCTACTAACCCGAGGTCGGCTGTGATGGCCAAAAACATTCAGTACTTC. This yields the protein CSATNPRSAVMAKNIQYF.